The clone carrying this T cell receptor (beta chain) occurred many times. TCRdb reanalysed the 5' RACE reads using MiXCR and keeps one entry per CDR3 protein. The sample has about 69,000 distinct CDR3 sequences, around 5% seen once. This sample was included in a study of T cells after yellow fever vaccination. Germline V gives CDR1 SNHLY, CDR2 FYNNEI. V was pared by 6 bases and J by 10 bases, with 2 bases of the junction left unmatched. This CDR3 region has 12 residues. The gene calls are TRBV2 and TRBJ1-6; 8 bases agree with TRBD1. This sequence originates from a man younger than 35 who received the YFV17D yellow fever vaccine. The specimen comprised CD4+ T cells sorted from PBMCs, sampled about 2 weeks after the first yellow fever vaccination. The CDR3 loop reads CASRGTGSPLHF. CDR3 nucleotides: TGTGCCAGCAGAGGGACAGGATCACCCCTCCACTTT.